This section outlines one TCR beta chain sequence together with its context. Thyroid surgery was preceded by no treatment in any patient. The source of the sample is a study of metastatic and nonmetastatic thyroid tumors. Study-wide background: Both malignant and benign thyroid patients supplied peripheral blood and tumor or nodule tissue samples, across which the repertoires of these patients were then compared.

Per the original data handling: A distant-metastasis classifier for papillary thyroid cancer was built using CDR3 differences across clinicopathological groups. With MiXCR, TCRdb called clones anew from the PCR reads. TCRdb, not the original authors, processed these V and J calls. The sample includes roughly 40,000 clones, less than 20% of them seen just once. The TCR sequence derives from a female donor with papillary thyroid cancer or a benign thyroid nodule (not recorded which). Some clones in this sample may be carry-over from other donors' samples. The sample taken for sequencing was tumor tissue.

CDR3 sequence: CASSSGCAEQYF. Written as DNA, the CDR3 is TGCGCCAGCAGTTCGGGGTGCGCCGAGCAGTACTTC. The chain joins TRBV5-1 to TRBJ2-7; D is possibly TRBD2 (5 bases). V lost 5 bases and J lost 6, with 12 bases in between. The CDR3 spans 12 residues. Germline assignment: CDR1 SGHRS and CDR2 YFSETQ.